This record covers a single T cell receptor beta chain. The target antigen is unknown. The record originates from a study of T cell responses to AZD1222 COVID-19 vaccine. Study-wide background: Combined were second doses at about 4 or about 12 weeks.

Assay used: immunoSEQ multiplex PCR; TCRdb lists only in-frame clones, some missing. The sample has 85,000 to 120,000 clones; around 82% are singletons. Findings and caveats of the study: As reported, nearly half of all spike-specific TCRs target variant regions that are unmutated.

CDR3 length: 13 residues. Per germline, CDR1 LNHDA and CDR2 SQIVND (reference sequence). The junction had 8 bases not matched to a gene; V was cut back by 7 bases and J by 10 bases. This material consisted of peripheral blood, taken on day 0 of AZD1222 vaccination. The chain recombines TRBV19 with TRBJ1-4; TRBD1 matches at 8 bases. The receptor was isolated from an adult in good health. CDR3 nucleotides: TGTGCCAGTACCGGGACAGGAATCGTAAAACTGTTTTTT. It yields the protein CASTGTGIVKLFF.